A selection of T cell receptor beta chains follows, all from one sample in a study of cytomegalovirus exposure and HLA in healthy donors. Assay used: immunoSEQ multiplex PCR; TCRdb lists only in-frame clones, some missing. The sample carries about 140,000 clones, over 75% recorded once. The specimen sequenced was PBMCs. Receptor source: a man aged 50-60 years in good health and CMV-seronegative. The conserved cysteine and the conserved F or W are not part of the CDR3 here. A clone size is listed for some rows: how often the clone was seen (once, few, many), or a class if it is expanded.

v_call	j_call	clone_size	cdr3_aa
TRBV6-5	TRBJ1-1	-	ASLDSVNTEAF
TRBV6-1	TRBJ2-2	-	ASSEKPGLAGGFTGELF
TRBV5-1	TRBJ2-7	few	ASRFTGGDDEQY
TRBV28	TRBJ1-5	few	ASRSTPEGSNQPQH
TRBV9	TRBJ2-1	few	ASSVSGGDAPGDNEQF
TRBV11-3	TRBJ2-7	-	ASSTGSYPPMQY
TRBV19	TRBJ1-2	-	ASSIHGQVHGYT
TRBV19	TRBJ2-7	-	ASRGSYEQY
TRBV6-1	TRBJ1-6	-	ASSEAETVNSPLH
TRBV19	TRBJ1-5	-	ASSSTTGPLAQH
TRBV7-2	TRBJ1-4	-	ASSPDSTHREKLF
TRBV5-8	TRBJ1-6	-	ASSSRQGVPH
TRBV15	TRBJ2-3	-	ATSSPRELYTQY
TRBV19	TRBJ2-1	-	ASSRQGPYNEQF
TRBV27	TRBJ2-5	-	ASSLLRRETQY
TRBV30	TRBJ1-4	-	AWMARLNEKLF
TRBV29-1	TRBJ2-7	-	SVEVADRSSYEQY
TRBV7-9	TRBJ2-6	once	ASSLVSGGNVLT
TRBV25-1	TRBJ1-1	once	ASSDDRGLNTEAF
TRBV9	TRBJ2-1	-	ASSVGGGTSTYNEQF
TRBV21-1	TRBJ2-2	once	ASSKGEGDRVGNRELF
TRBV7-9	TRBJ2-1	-	ASSLRTGSYSDEQF
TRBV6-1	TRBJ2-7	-	ATPREGSYEQY
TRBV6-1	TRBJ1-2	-	ASSFRTSNYGYT
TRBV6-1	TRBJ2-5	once	ASHRGQGQTQY
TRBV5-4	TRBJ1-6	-	ASSLPGQHNSPLH
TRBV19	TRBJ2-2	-	ATKGRGTGELF
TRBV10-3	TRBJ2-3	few	AISGGTDTQY
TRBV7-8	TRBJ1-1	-	ASSLWNRDTEAF
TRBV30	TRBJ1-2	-	AWKGQFYGYT
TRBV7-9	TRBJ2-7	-	ASSSPGLAGEQY
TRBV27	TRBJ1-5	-	ASSLEGQQPQH
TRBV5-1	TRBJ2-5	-	ASSLGAWETQY